These 6 T cell receptor beta chains came from one sample sequenced in a study of blood T cell repertoires in COVID-19. Only in-frame clones appear in the TCRdb table, and some are missing; sequencing was by immunoSEQ multiplex PCR. The sample yields about 170,000 clones, roughly 82% seen once. Material for sequencing was peripheral blood. All receptors come from a woman aged 70-85 years with acute or convalescent COVID-19.

The rearrangement joins TRBV29-1 to TRBJ1-3, with TRBD1 matching over 7 bases. Germline V CDR1 and CDR2: SQVTM, ANQGSEA. The CDR3 runs 18 residues. V shed 1 base, J shed 0 bases, and the junction held 12 bases outside the gene matches. The CDR3 protein is CSVEGVLGQESSGNTIYF. The CDR3 DNA follows: TGCAGCGTTGAAGGGGTGTTAGGACAGGAGAGCTCTGGAAACACCATATATTTT.

This chain links TRBV6-5 with TRBJ1-4; D ambiguous. V lost 6 bases to trimming and J lost 5 bases, with 10 bases between them. Germline CDR1 MNHEY, CDR2 SVGAGI. The CDR3 is 13 residues long. The CDR3 sequence: CASRPRRNEKLFF. DNA of the CDR3: TGTGCCAGCAGGCCACGGAGGAATGAAAAACTGTTTTTT.

The V call is TRBV5-1, the J call TRBJ2-4, with a tentative D call TRBD1 (6 bases). Trimming stripped 1 base from V and 6 bases from J, with 14 bases between. CDR1 SGHRS and CDR2 YFSETQ come from the germline V gene. This CDR3 is built from 15 residues. The CDR3, as DNA: TGCGCCAGCAGCTTGAATGCAGGGGATCGAAACATTCAGTACTTC. It encodes CASSLNAGDRNIQYF.

This chain uses TRBV27 with TRBJ2-7, with 9 bases that match TRBD2. The germline V gene encodes CDR1 MNHEY and CDR2 SMNVEV (reference sequence). The CDR3 contains 18 residues. With V trimmed by 3 bases and J by 5 bases, 17 bases remained unmatched. Here the CDR3 DNA reads TGTGCCAGCAGTTTGGGAGCAAGTAGCGGGAGATTAATCGACGAGCAGTACTTC. Translated, it gives CASSLGASSGRLIDEQYF.

This clone has a single count. This chain connects TRBV28 to TRBJ2-7; no definite D call. The CDR3 is 12 amino acids. Germline-derived CDR1 and CDR2 are MDHEN and SYDVKM. The V end lost 5 bases, the J end lost 4 bases, and 9 bases lay between the germline ends. DNA for the CDR3: TGTGCCAGCAGTCTCGACACATACGAGCAGTACTTC. This sequence encodes CASSLDTYEQYF.

The gene calls are TRBV6-2 or TRBV6-3 and TRBJ2-3, with TRBD1 identical over 11 bases. This CDR3 has 16 residues. V lost 3 bases, J lost 5 bases, and 7 bases stayed unmatched. The germline V gene has CDR1 MNHEY and CDR2 SVGEGT. CDR3 amino acids: CASSYFGTGGRDTQYF. Here the CDR3 DNA reads TGTGCCAGCAGTTATTTTGGGACAGGGGGGAGAGATACGCAGTATTTT.